These T cell receptor beta chains were read from a single sample in a study of shared clonotypes between healthy human individuals. Clones were read by immunoSEQ multiplex PCR, and TCRdb kept only the in-frame ones, dropping some. The sample carries 2.3 million or so clones, over 85% recorded once. Source material: naive CD4+ T cells from PBMCs. The receptors shown here come from a young man in good health. Some clones in this sample may be carry-over from other donors' samples. The CDR3 runs from the conserved cysteine through the conserved F or W. A D gene is named only where the DNA matches it firmly. The size entry is marked missing in some rows and otherwise reads once, few, many or a size class.

>TRBV5-1|TRBJ1-3|.|.
CASSFNRAAGNTIYF
TGCGCCAGCAGCTTTAACAGGGCTGCTGGAAACACCATATATTTT
>TRBV28|TRBJ1-2|.|TRBD1
CASSLLQGEPYGYTF
TGTGCCAGCAGTTTATTACAGGGGGAGCCCTATGGCTACACCTTC
>TRBV27|TRBJ2-1|.|TRBD2
CASSLSWPSGSLINEQFF
TGTGCCAGCAGTTTATCGTGGCCTAGCGGGAGTCTCATCAATGAGCAGTTCTTC
>TRBV9|TRBJ1-1|few|.
CASSTSSLNTEAFF
TGTGCCAGCAGCACGAGCTCCCTGAACACTGAAGCTTTCTTT
>TRBV7-8|TRBJ1-1|.|.
CASSLATANTEAFF
TGTGCCAGCAGCCTAGCTACAGCGAACACTGAAGCTTTCTTT
>TRBV7-8|TRBJ2-1|.|TRBD1
CASSLQGTGINQQFF
TGTGCCAGCAGCTTGCAAGGGACAGGGATCAACCAGCAGTTCTTC
>TRBV10-3|TRBJ2-5|.|TRBD1
CAISGQGGLTQYF
TGTGCCATCAGTGGACAGGGTGGTCTGACCCAGTACTTC
>TRBV29-1|TRBJ2-1|.|.
CSGHRKDNEQFF
TGCAGCGGTCACAGGAAAGACAATGAGCAGTTCTTC
>TRBV5-6|TRBJ2-3|.|.
CASSFLLGSTDTQYF
TGTGCCAGCAGCTTCCTTTTGGGGAGCACAGATACGCAGTATTTT
>TRBV4-2|TRBJ1-4|once|.
CASSLLTGQNNEKLFF
TGTGCCAGCAGCCTACTGACAGGACAAAATAATGAAAAACTGTTTTTT
>TRBV19|TRBJ1-5|.|.
CASSIGLINQPQHF
TGTGCCAGTAGTATAGGCCTGATCAATCAGCCCCAGCATTTT
>TRBV4-2|TRBJ1-4|.|.
CASSPVGTANEKLFF
TGTGCCAGCAGCCCCGTGGGAACGGCTAATGAAAAACTGTTTTTT
>TRBV28|TRBJ2-2|once|TRBD2
CASSYVAGANTGELFF
TGTGCCAGCAGTTACGTAGCGGGAGCGAACACCGGGGAGCTGTTTTTT
>TRBV6-1|TRBJ2-1|.|.
CASTGYNEQFF
TGTGCCAGCACCGGGTACAATGAGCAGTTCTTC
>TRBV9|TRBJ2-4|.|TRBD2
CASSLGTRDIQYF
TGTGCCAGCAGCTTGGGGACTAGGGATATTCAGTACTTC
>TRBV5-8|TRBJ1-4|.|.
CASSLAGRGYEKLFF
TGTGCCAGCAGCTTGGCGGGACGTGGATATGAAAAACTGTTTTTT
>TRBV9|TRBJ2-7|.|.
CASSVGQESYEQYF
TGTGCCAGCAGCGTAGGACAGGAATCCTACGAGCAGTACTTC
>TRBV19|TRBJ2-7|.|.
CASSIMGGEQYF
TGTGCCAGTAGCATTATGGGTGGCGAGCAGTACTTC
>TRBV27|TRBJ2-2|.|TRBD2
CASSWGLAGVVTGELFF
TGTGCCAGCAGTTGGGGACTAGCGGGAGTGGTCACCGGGGAGCTGTTTTTT
>TRBV11-2|TRBJ2-7|.|TRBD1
CASSLLQGPSYEQYF
TGTGCCAGCAGCTTATTACAGGGGCCCTCCTACGAGCAGTACTTC
>TRBV9|TRBJ2-3|.|.
CASSFQNGQTDTQYF
TGTGCCAGCAGCTTCCAGAACGGACAGACAGATACGCAGTATTTT
>TRBV7-9|TRBJ1-4|once|TRBD1
CASSLGQGEKLFF
TGTGCCAGCAGCTTGGGACAGGGGGAGAAACTGTTTTTT
>TRBV9|TRBJ1-5|few|.
CASSVEGSDDQPQHF
TGTGCCAGCAGCGTAGAAGGGTCGGATGATCAGCCCCAGCATTTT
>TRBV6-5|TRBJ2-7|.|.
CASSYRRVANYEQYF
TGTGCCAGCAGTTACAGGAGGGTTGCGAACTACGAGCAGTACTTC
>TRBV10-3|TRBJ1-1|.|.
CAISETPAGGDTEAFF
TGTGCCATCAGTGAGACACCTGCGGGTGGGGACACTGAAGCTTTCTTT
>TRBV7-3|TRBJ1-1|once|.
CASSLFGGNTEAFF
TGTGCCAGCAGCTTATTTGGGGGAAATACTGAAGCTTTCTTT
>TRBV2|TRBJ2-3|.|.
CASSESEGSDTQYF
TGTGCCAGCAGTGAATCGGAGGGTTCAGATACGCAGTATTTT
>TRBV5-1|TRBJ2-7|.|.
CASSSGLGSWYF
TGCGCCAGCAGCTCAGGACTGGGATCGTGGTACTTC
>TRBV5-1|TRBJ1-1|.|.
CASPGNTEAFF
TGCGCCAGCCCGGGGAACACTGAAGCTTTCTTT
>TRBV2|TRBJ2-3|.|TRBD2
CASSAEAGGDTQYF
TGTGCCAGCAGTGCAGAAGCGGGAGGGGATACGCAGTATTTT
>TRBV5-1|TRBJ2-3|.|TRBD2
CASSLPSGSTDTQYF
TGCGCCAGCAGCTTGCCTAGCGGGAGCACAGATACGCAGTATTTT
>TRBV7-9|TRBJ2-7|.|TRBD1
CASSRMGTGVHEQYF
TGTGCCAGCAGCCGTATGGGGACAGGGGTCCACGAGCAGTACTTC
>TRBV5-1|TRBJ2-5|.|.
CASSLAGDLPETQYF
TGCGCCAGCAGCTTGGCAGGGGACCTACCGGAGACCCAGTACTTC
>TRBV18|TRBJ2-7|.|.
CASSPSTSVAEQYF
TGTGCCAGCTCACCTTCCACGTCAGTGGCCGAGCAGTACTTC
>TRBV5-1|TRBJ2-5|.|.
CASSTGQRQETQYF
TGCGCCAGCAGCACAGGACAGCGTCAAGAGACCCAGTACTTC
>TRBV5-6|TRBJ2-7|few|.
CASSLRSFGEQYF
TGTGCCAGCAGCTTGCGGTCCTTCGGAGAGCAGTACTTC
>TRBV27|TRBJ2-6|.|.
CASSLYGQPGITGANVLTF
TGTGCCAGCAGTTTATACGGACAGCCCGGGATCACTGGGGCCAACGTCCTGACTTTC
>TRBV7-9|TRBJ1-1|.|.
CASRWADTEAFF
TGTGCCAGCAGGTGGGCGGACACTGAAGCTTTCTTT
>TRBV2|TRBJ1-4|.|.
CATKGPNEKLFF
TGTGCCACCAAGGGCCCTAATGAAAAACTGTTTTTT
>TRBV6-5|TRBJ2-7|.|.
CASTHGPKGFEQYF
TGTGCCAGCACCCACGGGCCTAAGGGTTTCGAGCAGTACTTC
>TRBV14|TRBJ1-2|.|TRBD1
CASSQDPGQVAYGYTF
TGTGCCAGCAGCCAAGACCCGGGACAGGTAGCATATGGCTACACCTTC
>TRBV2|TRBJ2-1|.|.
CASSGRRLQFF
TGTGCCAGCAGTGGGAGGAGACTACAGTTCTTC
>TRBV6-1|TRBJ1-1|few|TRBD1
CASSGTRQGPEAFF
TGTGCCAGCAGTGGAACGAGACAGGGCCCTGAAGCTTTCTTT
>TRBV7-3|TRBJ2-2|.|TRBD2
CASSPGLAGGSSGELFF
TGTGCCAGCAGCCCGGGACTAGCGGGAGGTAGTTCCGGGGAGCTGTTTTTT
>TRBV5-1|TRBJ2-5|.|TRBD2
CASSLAPAGGQETQYF
TGCGCCAGCAGCCTTGCCCCAGCGGGAGGTCAAGAGACCCAGTACTTC
>TRBV7-9|TRBJ2-7|once|.
CASSAQGGEQYF
TGTGCCAGCAGCGCGCAGGGAGGCGAGCAGTACTTC
>TRBV20-1|TRBJ2-1|few|.
CSARDREQFF
TGCAGTGCTAGAGATCGTGAGCAGTTCTTC
>TRBV29-1|TRBJ1-4|few|.
CSVVAVRKLFF
TGCAGCGTTGTGGCAGTTAGAAAACTGTTTTTT
>TRBV19|TRBJ2-7|once|.
CASSPREYEQYF
TGTGCCAGTAGTCCCAGGGAGTACGAGCAGTACTTC
>TRBV29-1|TRBJ1-3|.|TRBD1
CSGADRASGNTIYF
TGCAGCGGTGCGGACAGGGCCTCTGGAAACACCATATATTTT
>TRBV28|TRBJ2-4|.|TRBD2
CASTIPQGLGKKNIQYF
TGTGCCAGCACTATCCCTCAGGGACTAGGGAAGAAAAACATTCAGTACTTC
>TRBV7-2|TRBJ2-1|.|TRBD2
CASSPSGTFSNEQFF
TGTGCCAGCAGCCCGAGCGGGACCTTTTCGAATGAGCAGTTCTTC
>TRBV6-5|TRBJ2-5|.|.
CASSYSGVGIETQYF
TGTGCCAGCAGTTACTCAGGGGTGGGGATAGAGACCCAGTACTTC
>TRBV29-1|TRBJ2-7|.|.
CSVGEDHEQYF
TGCAGCGTTGGGGAAGACCACGAGCAGTACTTC
>TRBV19|TRBJ1-1|.|.
CASSKQGGAFF
TGTGCCAGTAGTAAACAGGGCGGAGCTTTCTTT
>TRBV7-3|TRBJ2-2|once|.
CASSLTPNTGELFF
TGTGCCAGCAGCTTAACCCCAAACACCGGGGAGCTGTTTTTT
>TRBV4-1|TRBJ1-1|.|.
CASSQAKLFQQLDTEAFF
TGCGCCAGCAGCCAAGCGAAGCTCTTTCAGCAGTTGGACACTGAAGCTTTCTTT